This T cell receptor (beta chain) originates from a study of beta chain features in type 1 diabetes. Sorting of CD4+ naive, central memory, regulatory and stem cell-like memory cells was performed via CD45RO/CCR7/CD25/CD127/CD95/CD27. As to this clone: The antigen is unknown.

The CDR3 spans 12 residues. V lost 2 bases and J 7 bases, leaving 5 bases between the germline ends. Germline V gives CDR1 SGHVS, CDR2 FQNEAQ. Notes on the study in general: Lower insertion and higher deletion counts appeared at VDJ junctions in type 1 diabetes patients.

Expressed TCRB transcripts were sequenced because the entire RNA isolate underwent reverse transcription. Profiled with immunoSEQ multiplex PCR; TCRdb holds only in-frame clones, not every one. In the table there are roughly 150,000 clones, about 8.5% of which are singletons. The genes are TRBV7-8 and TRBJ1-4; D unclear. The specimen was central memory CD4+ T cells from blood. The source is a man younger than 35 in good health. DNA for the CDR3: TGTGCCAGCAGCTTATACGGTGAAAAACTGTTTTTT. This translates into CASSLYGEKLFF.